This is a list of T cell receptor beta chains from one sample in a study of cytomegalovirus exposure and HLA in healthy donors. Using immunoSEQ multiplex PCR, the repertoire was profiled, and TCRdb retains in-frame clones only, with some absent. The sample shows 150,000 to 200,000 clones, about 80% of them seen only once. Sequenced material: PBMCs. These receptors all stem from a woman between 50 and 59 years old in good health and CMV-seronegative. Each CDR3 is given with its conserved first and last residue. The order of the fields is J gene, V gene, D gene, CDR3 protein, CDR3 DNA. D genes are given only for firm matches.

>TRBJ2-3|TRBV4-1|-
CASSPSLTDTQYF
TGCGCCAGCAGCCCAAGCTTGACAGATACGCAGTATTTT
>TRBJ1-2|TRBV7-3|TRBD1
CASSLTRDRDGYTF
TGTGCCAGCAGCTTAACAAGGGACAGGGACGGCTACACCTTC
>TRBJ2-7|TRBV11-2|TRBD1
CASSAGQGSYEQYF
TGTGCCAGCAGCGCGGGACAGGGGAGCTACGAGCAGTACTTC
>TRBJ2-7|TRBV7-2|TRBD2
CASSLPLSGPSSYEQYF
TGTGCCAGCAGCTTACCTCTTAGCGGGCCCAGCTCCTACGAGCAGTACTTC
>TRBJ2-2|TRBV19|TRBD1
CASTSPRGLVNTGELFF
TGTGCCAGTACCAGCCCCAGGGGGCTAGTAAACACCGGGGAGCTGTTTTTT
>TRBJ2-7|TRBV4-3|-
CASSQSPGPYEQYF
TGCGCCAGCAGCCAAAGTCCAGGGCCCTACGAGCAGTACTTC
>TRBJ2-1|TRBV5-1|-
CASSLRTDTYNEQFF
TGCGCCAGCAGCTTACGGACAGATACCTACAATGAGCAGTTCTTC
>TRBJ1-5|TRBV28|-
CASSSPRGKLAHQPQHF
TGTGCCAGCAGTTCCCCTCGCGGGAAGTTGGCACATCAGCCCCAGCATTTT
>TRBJ2-5|TRBV7-2|TRBD2
CASSPSGTSGQETQYF
TGTGCCAGCTCCCCCTCTGGGACTAGCGGCCAAGAGACCCAGTACTTC
>TRBJ2-7|TRBV10-3|-
CAISESSKEQYF
TGTGCCATCAGTGAGTCTAGTAAAGAGCAGTACTTC
>TRBJ2-7|TRBV4-1|TRBD2
CASSPLGLAGDEQYF
TGCGCCAGCAGCCCACTTGGGCTAGCGGGTGACGAGCAGTACTTC
>TRBJ1-2|TRBV6-1|-
CASSEWAAFNYGYTF
TGTGCCAGCAGTGAATGGGCAGCCTTTAACTATGGCTACACCTTC
>TRBJ2-2|TRBV7-7|-
CASSLSSTGELFF
TGTGCCAGCAGCTTATCTTCCACCGGGGAGCTGTTTTTT
>TRBJ1-1|TRBV10-3|TRBD1
CAISDPTGGNTEAFF
TGTGCCATCAGTGACCCCACAGGGGGGAACACTGAAGCTTTCTTT
>TRBJ2-7|TRBV30|TRBD1
CAWIHSRGRGEQYF
TGTGCCTGGATTCATTCCAGGGGGCGCGGCGAGCAGTACTTC
>TRBJ1-3|TRBV7-3|TRBD1
CASRRKDRGGNTIYF
TGTGCCAGCAGACGGAAGGACAGGGGTGGAAACACCATATATTTT